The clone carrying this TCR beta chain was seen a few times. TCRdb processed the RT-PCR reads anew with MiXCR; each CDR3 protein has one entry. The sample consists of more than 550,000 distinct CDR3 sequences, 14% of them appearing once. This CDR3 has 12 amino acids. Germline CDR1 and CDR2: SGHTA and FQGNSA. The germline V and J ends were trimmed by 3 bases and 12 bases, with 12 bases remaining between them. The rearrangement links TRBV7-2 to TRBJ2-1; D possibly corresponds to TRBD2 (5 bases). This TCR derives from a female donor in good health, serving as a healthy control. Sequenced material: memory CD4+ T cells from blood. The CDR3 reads CASSFYGDSQFF. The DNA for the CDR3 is TGTGCCAGCAGCTTTTACGGGGATTCGCAGTTCTTC.